This is a list of T cell receptor beta chains from one sample in a study of T cell responses to AZD1222 COVID-19 vaccine. Data came from immunoSEQ multiplex PCR; TCRdb stores just in-frame clones and leaves some out. The sample consists of 15,000 to 20,000 clones, around 82% of them appearing once. The specimen comprised peripheral blood, sampled 28 days after the second AZD1222 dose. The receptors shown here come from an adult who received the AZD1222 COVID-19 vaccine. The conserved cysteine and the conserved F or W are not part of the CDR3 here. D genes are given only for firm matches. Only part of the rows carry a size: once, few, many, or a class if the clone is expanded.

d_gene: .; j_gene: TRBJ1-1; len: 10; abundance: .; v_gene: TRBV11-2; CDR3aa: ASSLSGTEAF
d_gene: .; j_gene: TRBJ1-6; len: 13; abundance: .; v_gene: TRBV30; CDR3aa: AWSGRVAYNSPLH
d_gene: .; j_gene: TRBJ1-2; len: 10; abundance: .; v_gene: TRBV12-3/TRBV12-4; CDR3aa: ASRTGGSGYT
d_gene: TRBD2; j_gene: TRBJ2-7; len: 13; abundance: few; v_gene: TRBV6-5; CDR3aa: ASSTRTSRAYEQY
d_gene: .; j_gene: TRBJ1-3; len: 12; abundance: .; v_gene: TRBV6-5; CDR3aa: ASRQGISGNTIY
d_gene: TRBD2; j_gene: TRBJ2-1; len: 13; abundance: .; v_gene: TRBV6-2/TRBV6-3; CDR3aa: ASSYQLGTGTSQF
d_gene: .; j_gene: TRBJ2-1; len: 13; abundance: .; v_gene: TRBV11-2; CDR3aa: ASSLLVGGYNEQF
d_gene: .; j_gene: TRBJ2-6; len: 14; abundance: .; v_gene: TRBV7-6; CDR3aa: ASSLAARAGANVLT
d_gene: TRBD2; j_gene: TRBJ2-3; len: 13; abundance: .; v_gene: TRBV5-1; CDR3aa: ASSSQGLAGDTQY
d_gene: .; j_gene: TRBJ2-1; len: 12; abundance: .; v_gene: TRBV19; CDR3aa: ASSGRFSYNEQF
d_gene: .; j_gene: TRBJ1-1; len: 11; abundance: .; v_gene: TRBV13; CDR3aa: ASSSEEGVEAF
d_gene: .; j_gene: TRBJ2-5; len: 14; abundance: .; v_gene: TRBV29-1; CDR3aa: SVEDSGGRGQETQY
d_gene: .; j_gene: TRBJ2-7; len: 12; abundance: .; v_gene: TRBV3-1/TRBV3-2; CDR3aa: ASSQDLNSYEQY
d_gene: .; j_gene: TRBJ2-7; len: 14; abundance: .; v_gene: TRBV30; CDR3aa: AWTGGQRHINYEQY
d_gene: .; j_gene: TRBJ2-7; len: 11; abundance: .; v_gene: TRBV28; CDR3aa: AISPGPPGEQY
d_gene: TRBD2; j_gene: TRBJ2-7; len: 13; abundance: .; v_gene: TRBV4-1; CDR3aa: ASSRTSGSPYEQY
d_gene: TRBD1; j_gene: TRBJ2-3; len: 16; abundance: .; v_gene: TRBV11-2; CDR3aa: ASSLAFPRGRGRDTQY
d_gene: TRBD1; j_gene: TRBJ1-1; len: 13; abundance: .; v_gene: TRBV6-2/TRBV6-3; CDR3aa: ASSRRTGGNTEAF
d_gene: TRBD1; j_gene: TRBJ1-5; len: 14; abundance: .; v_gene: TRBV5-1; CDR3aa: ASSLEGGGGNQPQH
d_gene: TRBD1; j_gene: TRBJ1-2; len: 15; abundance: .; v_gene: TRBV28; CDR3aa: ASSLRTGPVIDYGYT
d_gene: .; j_gene: TRBJ1-1; len: 19; abundance: few; v_gene: TRBV21-1; CDR3aa: ASSKRQRSFFGSPRDTEAF
d_gene: TRBD2; j_gene: TRBJ2-2; len: 15; abundance: .; v_gene: TRBV5-1; CDR3aa: ASSFGLAGEGTGELF
d_gene: .; j_gene: TRBJ1-6; len: 12; abundance: .; v_gene: TRBV7-2; CDR3aa: ATSGGAPNSPLH
d_gene: TRBD1; j_gene: TRBJ2-3; len: 13; abundance: .; v_gene: TRBV19; CDR3aa: ASSMDRGPSDTQY
d_gene: .; j_gene: TRBJ2-2; len: 14; abundance: .; v_gene: TRBV5-3; CDR3aa: ARSLRGTANTGELF
d_gene: TRBD2; j_gene: TRBJ2-1; len: 14; abundance: few; v_gene: TRBV6-5; CDR3aa: ASSFQSGSDSGEQF
d_gene: TRBD1; j_gene: TRBJ2-7; len: 14; abundance: .; v_gene: TRBV9; CDR3aa: ASSVELEGQGAEQY
d_gene: TRBD2; j_gene: TRBJ2-2; len: 16; abundance: .; v_gene: TRBV3-1/TRBV3-2; CDR3aa: ASSFRLAGGQSTGELF
d_gene: TRBD1; j_gene: TRBJ2-7; len: 14; abundance: few; v_gene: TRBV4-1; CDR3aa: ASSQSSIGQGAEQY
d_gene: .; j_gene: TRBJ2-3; len: 13; abundance: .; v_gene: TRBV6-5; CDR3aa: ASSYEAGLTDTQY
d_gene: TRBD1; j_gene: TRBJ2-1; len: 13; abundance: few; v_gene: TRBV7-3; CDR3aa: ASSRQGPSYNEQF
d_gene: TRBD1; j_gene: TRBJ2-7; len: 13; abundance: .; v_gene: TRBV18; CDR3aa: ASSPARQGAYEQY
d_gene: .; j_gene: TRBJ1-2; len: 10; abundance: few; v_gene: TRBV7-9; CDR3aa: ASSLRGDGYT
d_gene: .; j_gene: TRBJ1-6; len: 13; abundance: .; v_gene: TRBV5-1; CDR3aa: ASSPRTDTNSPLH
d_gene: TRBD1; j_gene: TRBJ1-2; len: 12; abundance: once; v_gene: TRBV3-1/TRBV3-2; CDR3aa: ASSLTRGLDGYT
d_gene: .; j_gene: TRBJ2-5; len: 13; abundance: .; v_gene: TRBV5-4; CDR3aa: ASSLAVGVGETQY
d_gene: TRBD1; j_gene: TRBJ1-6; len: 12; abundance: .; v_gene: TRBV28; CDR3aa: ASSRDRDYSPLH
d_gene: TRBD1; j_gene: TRBJ1-2; len: 12; abundance: .; v_gene: TRBV5-4; CDR3aa: ASSLQGADYGYT
d_gene: .; j_gene: TRBJ2-5; len: 12; abundance: few; v_gene: TRBV5-4; CDR3aa: ASSLGSGSETQY
d_gene: .; j_gene: TRBJ1-5; len: 11; abundance: .; v_gene: TRBV10-3; CDR3aa: AISDTGNQPQH
d_gene: .; j_gene: TRBJ1-1; len: 11; abundance: .; v_gene: TRBV18; CDR3aa: ASSPRENTEAF
d_gene: .; j_gene: TRBJ1-2; len: 11; abundance: .; v_gene: TRBV5-5; CDR3aa: ASSFDGIYGYT
d_gene: .; j_gene: TRBJ2-7; len: 12; abundance: .; v_gene: TRBV4-1; CDR3aa: ASSQDLSTYEQY
d_gene: TRBD1; j_gene: TRBJ2-7; len: 13; abundance: .; v_gene: TRBV7-2; CDR3aa: ASSPDRTWTYEQY
d_gene: .; j_gene: TRBJ2-7; len: 11; abundance: .; v_gene: TRBV6-1; CDR3aa: ASSELGSYEQY
d_gene: TRBD1; j_gene: TRBJ1-1; len: 13; abundance: once; v_gene: TRBV7-9; CDR3aa: ASSFLGQGGTEAF
d_gene: .; j_gene: TRBJ1-5; len: 11; abundance: .; v_gene: TRBV6-5; CDR3aa: ASSAIRDRPQH
d_gene: .; j_gene: TRBJ2-7; len: 10; abundance: .; v_gene: TRBV5-6; CDR3aa: ASSSENYEQY
d_gene: .; j_gene: TRBJ1-2; len: 13; abundance: .; v_gene: TRBV4-2; CDR3aa: ASSQESSGIYGYT
d_gene: .; j_gene: TRBJ1-1; len: 11; abundance: few; v_gene: TRBV19; CDR3aa: ASTPGPNTEAF
d_gene: TRBD2; j_gene: TRBJ2-3; len: 14; abundance: .; v_gene: TRBV7-2; CDR3aa: ASSLGGLAATDTQY
d_gene: .; j_gene: TRBJ2-1; len: 14; abundance: once; v_gene: TRBV10-1; CDR3aa: ASSESRGGNADEQF
d_gene: TRBD1; j_gene: TRBJ2-7; len: 13; abundance: .; v_gene: TRBV18; CDR3aa: ASSHGQGLGGEQY
d_gene: .; j_gene: TRBJ2-5; len: 10; abundance: .; v_gene: TRBV7-2; CDR3aa: ASSLSGKTQY